This T cell receptor beta chain derives from a study of response to subunit inactivated influenza vaccine. Overall study results and limits: Each seasonal influenza vaccination, the authors suggested, recruits few new T cells.

V trimming: 3 bases; J trimming: 4 bases; junction bases outside the gene matches: 3. CDR1 and CDR2 (germline): MNHEY, SMNVEV (reference sequence). The CDR3 totals 14 residues. TCRdb re-derived calls from the RT-PCR reads in MiXCR, one entry per CDR3 protein. The table has just under 250,000 distinct CDR3 sequences, roughly an eighth seen once; the top ten hold about 8%. This clonotype occurred a few times. As yet, its antigen is unknown. Source: non-naive T cells sorted from PBMCs, taken roughly 2 weeks before vaccination. V and J are TRBV27 and TRBJ2-1; 7 bases agree with TRBD1. The receptor's source is a man between 50 and 59 years old who received an inactivated influenza vaccine. Here the CDR3 reads CASSFWDRYNEQFF. As DNA, the CDR3 is TGTGCCAGCAGTTTTTGGGACAGATACAATGAGCAGTTCTTC.